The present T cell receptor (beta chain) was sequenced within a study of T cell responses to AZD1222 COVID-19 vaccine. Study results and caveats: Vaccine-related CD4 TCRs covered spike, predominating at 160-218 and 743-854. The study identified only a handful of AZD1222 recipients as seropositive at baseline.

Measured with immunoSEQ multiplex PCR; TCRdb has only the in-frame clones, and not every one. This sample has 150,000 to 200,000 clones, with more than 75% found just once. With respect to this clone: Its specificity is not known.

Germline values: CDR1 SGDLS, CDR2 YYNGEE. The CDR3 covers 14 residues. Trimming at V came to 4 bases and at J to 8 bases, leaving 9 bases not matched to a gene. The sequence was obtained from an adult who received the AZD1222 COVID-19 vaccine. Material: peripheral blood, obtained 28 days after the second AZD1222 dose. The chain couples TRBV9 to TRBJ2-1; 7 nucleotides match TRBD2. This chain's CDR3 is CASSPRGSADEQFF. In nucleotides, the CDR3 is TGTGCCAGCAGCCCTCGCGGGAGTGCCGATGAGCAGTTCTTC.